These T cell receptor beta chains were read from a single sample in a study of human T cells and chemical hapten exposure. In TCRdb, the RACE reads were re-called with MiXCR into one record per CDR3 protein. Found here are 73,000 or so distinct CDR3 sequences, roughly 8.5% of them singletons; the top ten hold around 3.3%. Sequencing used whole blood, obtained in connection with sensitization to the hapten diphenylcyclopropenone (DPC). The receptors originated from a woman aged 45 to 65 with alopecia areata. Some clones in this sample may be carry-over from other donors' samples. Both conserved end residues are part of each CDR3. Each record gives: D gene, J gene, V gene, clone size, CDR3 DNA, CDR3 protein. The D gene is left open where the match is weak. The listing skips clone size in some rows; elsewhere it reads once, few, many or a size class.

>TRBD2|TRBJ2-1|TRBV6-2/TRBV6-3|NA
TGTGCCAGCAGTAGGCGGGAGTACAATGAGCAGTTCTTC
CASSRREYNEQFF
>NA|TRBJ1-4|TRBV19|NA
TGTGCCAGTACCCCTAGGTTTGCGAGGGAAAAACTGTTTTTT
CASTPRFAREKLFF
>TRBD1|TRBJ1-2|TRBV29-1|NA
TGCAGCGTTCCCGCGGCCCAGGGGGGTGGCTACACCTTC
CSVPAAQGGGYTF
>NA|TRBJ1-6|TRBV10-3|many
TGTGCCATCAGGGATGACGGGGATAATTCACCCCTCCACTTT
CAIRDDGDNSPLHF
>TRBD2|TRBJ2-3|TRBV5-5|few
TGTGCCAGCAGCTTGGAACTAGCGGGAGCATCAGATACGCAGTATTTT
CASSLELAGASDTQYF
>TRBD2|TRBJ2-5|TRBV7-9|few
TGTGCCAGCAGCTCCCGGGGGGTCCCAGAGACCCAGTACTTC
CASSSRGVPETQYF
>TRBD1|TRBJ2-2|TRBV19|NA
TGTGCCAGTAGTCACGGGACAGACACCGGGGAGCTGTTTTTT
CASSHGTDTGELFF
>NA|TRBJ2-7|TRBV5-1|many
TGCGCCAGCAGCTTGGAGGACACGGCCTACGAGCAGTACTTC
CASSLEDTAYEQYF
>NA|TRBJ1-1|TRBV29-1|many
TGCAGCGTTGCAACCGGGTCCGAAGCTTTCTTT
CSVATGSEAFF
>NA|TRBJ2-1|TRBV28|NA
TGTGCCAGCAGTTTTAAGAACTCCTACAATGAGCAGTTCTTC
CASSFKNSYNEQFF
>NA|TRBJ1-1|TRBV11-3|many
TGTGCCAGCAGCTTAGATTCAACAGGGAACACTGAAGCTTTCTTT
CASSLDSTGNTEAFF
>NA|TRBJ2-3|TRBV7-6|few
TGTGCCAGCAGCACCGGGGGGCTCACAGATACGCAGTATTTT
CASSTGGLTDTQYF
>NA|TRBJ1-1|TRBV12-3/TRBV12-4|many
TGTGCCAGCAGTTTAGGGCAGGGAGGTAGGAACACTGAAGCTTTCTTT
CASSLGQGGRNTEAFF
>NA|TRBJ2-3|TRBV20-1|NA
TGCAGTCTCGCAATCGATACGCAGTATTTT
CSLAIDTQYF
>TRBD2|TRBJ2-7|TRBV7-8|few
TGTGCCAGCAGCAGATCCGGGACTAGCGGGAGTTACGAGCAGTACTTC
CASSRSGTSGSYEQYF
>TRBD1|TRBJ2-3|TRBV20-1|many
TGCAGTGTCTCAGGGACAGGCACAGATACGCAGTATTTT
CSVSGTGTDTQYF
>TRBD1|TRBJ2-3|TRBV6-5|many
TGTGCCAGCAGCCCACAGGGGGCGAGGGCAGATACGCAGTATTTT
CASSPQGARADTQYF
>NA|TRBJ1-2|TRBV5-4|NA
TGTGCCAGCAGTCCGGGACGGACTGACTATGGCTACACCTTC
CASSPGRTDYGYTF
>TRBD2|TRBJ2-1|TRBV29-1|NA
TGCAGCGTTGAGCGGGGGAAAAATGAGCAGTTCTTC
CSVERGKNEQFF
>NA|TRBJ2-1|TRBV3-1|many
TGTGCCAGCAGCCAAGATAATCCCTACAATGAGCAGTTCTTC
CASSQDNPYNEQFF
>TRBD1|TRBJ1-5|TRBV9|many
TGTGCCAGCAGCGTAGGGACAGGGGTTCAGCCCCAGCATTTT
CASSVGTGVQPQHF
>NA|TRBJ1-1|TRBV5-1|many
TGTGCCAGCAGCTTGACCGAGAACACTGAAGCTTTCTTT
CASSLTENTEAFF
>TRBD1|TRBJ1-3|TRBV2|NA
TGTGCCAGCAGTGAGAGGGGGCGAGCGGACTTCTTTGGAAACACCATATATTTT
CASSERGRADFFGNTIYF
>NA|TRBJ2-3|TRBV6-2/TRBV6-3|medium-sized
TGTGCCAGCAGTTACCCTGGCGGGGCGGATACGCAGTATTTT
CASSYPGGADTQYF
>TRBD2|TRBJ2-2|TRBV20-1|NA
TGCAGTGCTAGGGCGGGAGGCTCCACCGGGGAGCTGTTTTTT
CSARAGGSTGELFF
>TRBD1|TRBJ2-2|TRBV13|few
TGTGCCAGCAGCCATCGTACAGGGGTTAAGGCCGGGGAGCTGTTTTTT
CASSHRTGVKAGELFF
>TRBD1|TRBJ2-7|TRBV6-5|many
TGTGCCAGCAGTCAGGGACAGCTCTACGAGCAGTACTTC
CASSQGQLYEQYF
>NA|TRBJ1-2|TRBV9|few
TGTGCCAGCAGCTCCTTTTCAAGCTACACCTTC
CASSSFSSYTF
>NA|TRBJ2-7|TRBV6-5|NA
TGTGCCAGCAGTTACCCGGGAAGGAGGAACGAGCAGTACTTC
CASSYPGRRNEQYF
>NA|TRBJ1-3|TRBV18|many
TGTGCCAGCTCAACTGAGGCGGGAAACACCATATATTTT
CASSTEAGNTIYF
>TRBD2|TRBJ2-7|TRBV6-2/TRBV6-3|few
TGTGCCAGCAACCCGACTAGCGGAAGCTACGAGCAGTACTTC
CASNPTSGSYEQYF
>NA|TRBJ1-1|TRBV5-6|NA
TGTGCCAGCAGCTTTACAGGGTACACTGAAGCTTTCTTT
CASSFTGYTEAFF